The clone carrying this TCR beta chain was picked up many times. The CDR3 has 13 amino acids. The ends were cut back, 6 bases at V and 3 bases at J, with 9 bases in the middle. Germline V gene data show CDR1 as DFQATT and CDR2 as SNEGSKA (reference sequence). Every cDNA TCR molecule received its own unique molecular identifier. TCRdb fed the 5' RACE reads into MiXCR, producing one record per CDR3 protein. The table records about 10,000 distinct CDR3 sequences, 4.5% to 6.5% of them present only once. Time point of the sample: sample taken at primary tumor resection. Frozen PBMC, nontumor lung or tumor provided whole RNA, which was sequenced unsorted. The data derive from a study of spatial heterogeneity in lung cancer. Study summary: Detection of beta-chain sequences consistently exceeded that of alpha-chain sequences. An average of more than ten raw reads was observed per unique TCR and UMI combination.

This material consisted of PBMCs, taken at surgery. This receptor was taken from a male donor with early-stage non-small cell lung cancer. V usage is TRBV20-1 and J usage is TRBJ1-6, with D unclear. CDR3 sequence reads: CSAGWRYNSPLHF. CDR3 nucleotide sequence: TGCAGTGCCGGCTGGCGCTATAATTCACCCCTCCACTTT.